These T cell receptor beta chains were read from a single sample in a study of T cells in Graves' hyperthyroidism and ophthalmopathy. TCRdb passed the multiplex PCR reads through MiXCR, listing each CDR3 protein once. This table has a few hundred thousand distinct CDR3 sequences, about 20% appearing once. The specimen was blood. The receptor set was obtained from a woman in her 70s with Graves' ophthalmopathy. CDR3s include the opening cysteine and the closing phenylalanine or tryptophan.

CASSTTGGWRETQYF,TRBV5-1
CAWNWGHEQYF,TRBV30
CSARVFGFEGPLHF,TRBV20-1
CASSSWDRGKGEQFF,TRBV5-1
CASRITSGSGKQYF,TRBV28
CASSPTQGYYEQYF,TRBV3-1
CASRLYKGAGFYGYTF,TRBV6-1
CSASWASGYEQYF,TRBV20-1
CASSQQRGYNEQFF,TRBV2
CSAKEAGNNEKLFF,TRBV20-1
CATSRVTFGTDTQYF,TRBV15
CASSSEREYDTQYF,TRBV5-1
CASSPGGSDLSYEQYF,TRBV3-1
CASSSVLETDTQYF,TRBV7-6
CASASRLAGDYEQYF,TRBV4-1
CSARRGLASGELFF,TRBV20-1
CASRGLAGGPGGNEQFF,TRBV6-1
CASSPRGGSSYEQYF,TRBV18
CASSPRGPGNQPQHF,TRBV25-1
CSVIFQETQYF,TRBV20-1
CASSQDLIRANYGYTF,TRBV14
CASSPDRSGFYEQYF,TRBV3-1
CASSQTMNTEAFF,TRBV4-3
CASSLYRGKAFF,TRBV6-1
CASSHPARTATAKNIQYF,TRBV4-1
CASSFDRKAMRFAIYF,TRBV28
CASSVELREPPNEQFF,TRBV9
CASTLRGFNNEQFF,TRBV12-3/TRBV12-4
CASSPGWGNTEAFF,TRBV3-1
CASSPALAGGSGTDTQYF,TRBV13
CASRDDIGSGYTF,TRBV5-1
CASSSGLAEAQFF,TRBV5-1
CASSLGPGQPRAFF,TRBV7-2
CASSEERLGGPTDTQYF,TRBV6-1
CASSPGFYSNQPQHF,TRBV7-8
CASSINGAEQLEAFF,TRBV19
CATMQGASTDTQYF,TRBV24-1
CASSSRKLGQGSQPQHF,TRBV28
CSAWDRMNTEAFF,TRBV20-1
CASSSTGVLMNTEAFF,TRBV19
CASSRGRPLSYEQYF,TRBV12-3/TRBV12-4
CAWSVAGGPGGTQYF,TRBV30
CASSRTSGRTGELFF,TRBV2
CASSYLTGRGYGYTF,TRBV6-5
CASSYFTLRTGIYEQYF,TRBV6-2/TRBV6-3
CASSSRTSGRDEQYF,TRBV19
CSVALASNQPQHF,TRBV29-1
CASSLTSGVTGELFF,TRBV6-1
CASSYGLAGGPGNEQFF,TRBV6-6
CASRLTQLPTYEQYF,TRBV28
CSVAPGTSAHEQYF,TRBV29-1
CSVKTGANTEAFF,TRBV29-1
CASSLGGSHQGTQYF,TRBV7-2
CASSVGTVGPYEQYF,TRBV9
CASSLGTGPNEQYF,TRBV27
CASRGYGVNEQFF,TRBV25-1
CASSWTGPDTEAFF,TRBV19
CVSSFAIAGANVLTF,TRBV28